This T cell receptor (beta chain) was found in a study of blood T cell repertoires in COVID-19. Study-level information: Samples came from the United States, Italy and Spain, spanning acute and convalescent COVID-19.

Original handling: Counts of nucleated cells, estimated from reference gene primer amplification, were obtained. Produced via immunoSEQ multiplex PCR; TCRdb's table is partial and in-frame only. The V and J calls and the clone size are those of that table, but D and trimming were determined from the DNA. Seen here are about 260,000 clones, approximately 91% observed once, and the top ten hold around 2.6%. It was during active infection that Seattle patients were enrolled and then longitudinally followed. The junction had 6 bases not matched to a gene; V was cut back by 3 bases and J by 0 bases. The germline V gene has CDR1 SGHAT and CDR2 FQNNGV. This CDR3 spans 16 amino acids.

Material: peripheral blood. This receptor was obtained from a person aged 18-30 years with COVID-19, enrolled during active disease. The rearrangement uses TRBV11-2 and TRBJ2-3, with 7 bases identical to TRBD1. The CDR3 DNA follows: TGTGCCAGCAGCTTCCGTGGGACAGCTAGCACAGATACGCAGTATTTT. Translating it yields CASSFRGTASTDTQYF.